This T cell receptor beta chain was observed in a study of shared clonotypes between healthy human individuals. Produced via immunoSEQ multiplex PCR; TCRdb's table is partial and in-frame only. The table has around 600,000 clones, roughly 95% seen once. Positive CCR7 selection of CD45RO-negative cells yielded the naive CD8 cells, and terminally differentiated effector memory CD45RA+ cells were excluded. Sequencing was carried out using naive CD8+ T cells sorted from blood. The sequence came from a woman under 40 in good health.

The CDR3 is CASSSGTSGISYEQYF. The CDR3 region has the DNA TGTGCCAGCAGCTCCGGGACTAGCGGAATTTCCTACGAGCAGTACTTC. This chain connects TRBV7-9 to TRBJ2-7; 11 bases map to TRBD2. The trim removed 4 bases at V and 1 base at J, leaving 6 bases unmatched. This CDR3 has 16 residues. CDR1 is SEHNR and CDR2 is FQNEAQ in the germline V gene (reference sequence).